Below are 29 T cell receptor beta chains sequenced from a single sample in a study of blood T cell repertoires in COVID-19. TCRdb keeps only in-frame clones here, not all; method: immunoSEQ multiplex PCR. Here the sample spans 150,000 or so clones, roughly 91% being singletons. Sequenced material: peripheral blood. The receptors shown here come from a man in his 60s with active or convalescent COVID-19.

The rearrangement uses TRBV4-3 and TRBJ2-1, with D perhaps matching TRBD2 (5 bases). The CDR3 consists of 13 residues. Trimming stripped 0 bases from V and 8 bases from J, with 8 bases between. Germline CDR1 reads LGHNA; CDR2 reads YSLEER. This CDR3 is CASSQERRDEQFF. CDR3 nucleotides: TGCGCCAGCAGCCAAGAAAGGCGGGATGAGCAGTTCTTC.

This chain links TRBV30 with TRBJ2-4; 11 nucleotides align to TRBD2. V lost 0 bases to trimming and J lost 5 bases; unmatched junction nucleotides: 6. CDR3 length: 16 amino acids. Germline-derived CDR1 and CDR2 are GTSNPN and SVGIG (reference sequence). The CDR3 is CAWSVTSGGPENIQYF. The DNA for the CDR3 is TGTGCCTGGAGTGTAACTAGCGGGGGACCAGAAAACATTCAGTACTTC.

This clone was seen a single time. The chain joins TRBV27 to TRBJ1-5; no firm D call. The CDR3 sequence is 13 residues long. Germline V lookup: CDR1 MNHEY, CDR2 SMNVEV (reference sequence). The V and J ends lost 3 bases and 2 bases respectively, with 5 bases between them. The CDR3 sequence: CASSFGRNQPQHF. Written as DNA, the CDR3 is TGTGCCAGCAGTTTTGGGCGCAATCAGCCCCAGCATTTT.

V is TRBV20-1 and J is TRBJ2-3; 10 positions match TRBD2. The CDR3 is 15 residues long. CDR1 and CDR2 (germline): DFQATT, SNEGSKA (reference sequence). V was clipped by 3 bases and J by 2 bases; unmatched bases: 5. DNA of the CDR3: TGCAGTGCTAGTGCAGCGGGAGGGCTCACAGATACGCAGTATTTT. Translated, it gives CSASAAGGLTDTQYF.

This clone was picked up a small number of times. This sequence joins TRBV6-1 and TRBJ1-1; maybe TRBD1 (5 bases). Germline assignment: CDR1 MNHNS and CDR2 SASEGT. There are 13 residues in the CDR3. Trimming removed 3 bases at V and 5 bases at J, with 10 bases between. CDR3 sequence (DNA): TGTGCCAGCAGTGACAGGGCTAGAACTGAAGCTTTCTTT. Residues: CASSDRARTEAFF.

The V call is TRBV28, the J call TRBJ2-3, with TRBD2 matching 12 bases. CDR1 is MDHEN and CDR2 is SYDVKM in the germline V gene. The CDR3 extends over 16 amino acids. The V gene end was trimmed by 7 bases and the J gene end by 0 bases; junction bases not matched to a gene: 5. CDR3 in DNA: TGTGCCAGCAAGACTAGCGGGAGATCTAGCACAGATACGCAGTATTTT. Amino acids: CASKTSGRSSTDTQYF.

The rearrangement joins TRBV5-1 to TRBJ2-3; TRBD2 matches 8 bases. CDR1 and CDR2 (germline): SGHRS, YFSETQ. V lost 7 bases to trimming and J lost 2 bases; unmatched junction nucleotides: 9. The CDR3 is made up of 15 amino acids. This chain's CDR3 is CASQSGLGITDTQYF. DNA for the CDR3: TGCGCCAGCCAATCGGGACTAGGCATCACAGATACGCAGTATTTT.

The chain combines TRBV7-9 with TRBJ2-7; maybe TRBD2 (5 bases). This CDR3 is built from 12 residues. Trimming left V 4 bases short and J 4 bases short, with 8 bases between. CDR1 is SEHNR and CDR2 is FQNEAQ in the germline V gene (reference sequence). CDR3 bases: TGTGCCAGCAGCTCGACGGGATACGAGCAGTACTTC. Translation gives CASSSTGYEQYF.

The rearrangement links TRBV3-1 (or the pseudogene TRBV3-2) to TRBJ2-1, with 12 bases that match TRBD2. The germline gives CDR1 LGHDT, CDR2 YNNKEL (reference sequence). The CDR3 is made up of 18 amino acids. Trimming removed 0 bases from V and 6 bases from J; junction bases left unmatched: 9. The CDR3 reads CASSQELASGGGRNEQFF. CDR3 DNA: TGTGCCAGCAGCCAAGAACTGGCTAGCGGGGGGGGCCGCAATGAGCAGTTCTTC.

The chain links TRBV7-2 to TRBJ1-3, with D possibly TRBD1 on 6 matching bases. Trimming removed 3 bases from V and 4 bases from J, with 13 bases in between. This CDR3 comprises 15 residues. Germline loops: CDR1 SGHTA, CDR2 FQGNSA. The CDR3 here is CASSLQGPGGNTIYF. CDR3 DNA: TGTGCCAGCAGCTTGCAGGGGCCGGGGGGAAACACCATATATTTT.

The chain carries TRBV10-1 and TRBJ1-3; no definite D call. Germline-derived CDR1 and CDR2 are WNHNN and SYGVQD (reference sequence). The CDR3 consists of 17 residues. Trimming took 9 bases from V and 4 from J, leaving 25 bases between them. In nucleotides, the CDR3 is TGCGCCAGTGGCGGGCGCTGGACGGTCGCAACGGGAAACACCATATATTTT. This encodes CASGGRWTVATGNTIYF.

This rearrangement joins TRBV3-1 (or the pseudogene TRBV3-2) to TRBJ1-2; possibly TRBD1 for D (6 bases). The CDR3 loop spans 17 amino acids. In germline, CDR1 is LGHDT, CDR2 YNNKEL (reference sequence). Trimming cost V 4 bases and J 7 bases, with 25 bases left between them. In nucleotides, the CDR3 is TGTGCCAGCAGCCCCGCCCGACAAACAGGGCCCCTCGGTGGCTACACCTTC. It translates to CASSPARQTGPLGGYTF.

The V gene is TRBV5-6, the J gene TRBJ2-3; D possibly corresponds to TRBD2 (5 bases). Germline CDR1 reads SGHDT; CDR2 reads YYEEEE. This CDR3 spans 15 amino acids. V lost 5 bases to trimming and J lost 5 bases, with 18 bases between them. This CDR3 is CASRFWTGNGDTQYF. In nucleotides, the CDR3 is TGTGCCAGCAGATTTTGGACGGGGAACGGAGATACGCAGTATTTT. The complete variable domain, with remaining parts taken from reference TRBV5-6 and TRBJ2-3, reads DAGVTQSPTHLIKTRGQQVTLRCSPKSGHDTVSWYQQALGQGPQFIFQYYEEEERQRGNFPDRFSGHQFPNYSSELNVNALLLGDSALYLCASRFWTGNGDTQYFGPGTRLTVL.

The rearrangement uses TRBV4-2 and TRBJ1-4; tentative D call: TRBD1 (6 bases). Germline CDR1 reads LGHNA; CDR2 reads YNFKEQ. The CDR3 runs to 16 residues. V dropped 2 bases and J dropped 7 bases, with 17 bases sitting between them. CDR3 DNA sequence: TGTGCCAGCAGCCAAAAGGGGGGGGGCGTAGGTGAAAAACTGTTTTTT. Its translation is CASSQKGGGVGEKLFF.

This chain joins TRBV21-1 and TRBJ2-7; the D segment call TRBD1 is taken from the table without a DNA check. TRBV21-1 represents a pseudogene. The CDR3 is 12 residues long. The CDR3 DNA is TGTGCCAGCAGCAAGGGACAGAACGAGCAGTACTTC. Protein: CASSKGQNEQYF.

This clone was detected once. The chain couples TRBV7-9 to TRBJ2-7, with a possible D match to TRBD1 (6 bases). The germline V gene has CDR1 SEHNR and CDR2 FQNEAQ (reference sequence). The V end lost 3 bases, the J end lost 5 bases, and 17 bases lay between the germline ends. CDR3 size: 15 residues. In DNA form, the CDR3 reads TGTGCCAGCAGCTTTGCAGGGGCAGGGTGGAACGAGCAGTACTTC. Its protein product is CASSFAGAGWNEQYF.

This clone was recorded once. The V and J genes are TRBV5-1 and TRBJ2-3; 11 bases match TRBD1. The V gene end was trimmed by 0 bases and the J gene end by 6 bases; junction bases not matched to a gene: 3. The CDR3 spans 15 residues. From germline, CDR1 is SGHRS and CDR2 YFSETQ. Here the CDR3 reads CASSLAGQGDDTQYF. The CDR3 DNA is TGCGCCAGCAGCTTGGCGGGACAGGGGGACGATACGCAGTATTTT.

The chain uses TRBV30 and TRBJ2-2; 7 nucleotides align to TRBD2. The CDR3 length is 15 residues. V dropped 3 bases and J dropped 0; count of bases not matched to a gene: 4. The germline gives CDR1 GTSNPN, CDR2 SVGIG (reference sequence). As DNA, the CDR3 is TGTGCCTGGAGACAGCGGGATTCGAACACCGGGGAGCTGTTTTTT. This sequence encodes CAWRQRDSNTGELFF. Together with reference TRBV30 and TRBJ2-2, the CDR3 gives the full variable domain: SQTIHQWPATLVQPVGSPLSLECTVEGTSNPNLYWYRQAAGRGLQLLFYSVGIGQISSEVPQNLSASRPQDRQFILSSKKLLLSDSGFYLCAWRQRDSNTGELFFGEGSRLTVL.

This chain uses TRBV4-1 with TRBJ2-1, with TRBD2 matching over 13 bases. Germline V gene data show CDR1 as MGHRA and CDR2 as YSYEKL. V was clipped by 1 base and J by 8 bases; unmatched bases: 14. The CDR3 contains 19 residues. The CDR3 DNA is TGCGCCAGCAGCCAAGCGGGACTAGCGGGAATGAGACCTTGGCATGAGCAGTTCTTC. This encodes CASSQAGLAGMRPWHEQFF.

The chain couples TRBV3-1 (or the pseudogene TRBV3-2) to TRBJ2-5; possible D gene TRBD2, 5 bases. Germline loops: CDR1 LGHDT, CDR2 YNNKEL (reference sequence). V was cut by 0 bases and J by 2 bases, with 16 bases left in between. The CDR3 spans 17 residues. The CDR3 sequence: CASSQDIARARQETQYF. The CDR3 coding sequence is TGTGCCAGCAGCCAAGATATAGCGAGGGCCCGGCAAGAGACCCAGTACTTC.

CDR3 sequence (DNA): TGTGCCAGCAGGCAGGAGGGACCGGGAAAATTCTTCTTCGATGAGCAGTTCTTC. Its translation: CASRQEGPGKFFFDEQFF. The chain is built from TRBV2 and TRBJ2-1; tentatively, D is TRBD2 (6 bases). Between the trimmed V and J ends, which lost 6 bases and 8 bases, there was a span of 29 bases. The germline V gene has CDR1 SNHLY and CDR2 FYNNEI. This CDR3 comprises 18 residues.

The chain combines TRBV7-2 with TRBJ2-3; 10 positions agree with TRBD2. The length of the CDR3 is 17 residues. Germline lookup yields CDR1 SGHTA and CDR2 FQGNSA. V was pared by 2 bases and J by 4 bases, with 9 bases of the junction left unmatched. For the CDR3, the DNA is TGTGCCAGCAGCTTATCCCTAGCGGGAGAGAGGCCAGATACGCAGTATTTT. It encodes CASSLSLAGERPDTQYF.

The chain links TRBV7-3 to TRBJ1-6; 9 nucleotides align to TRBD1. In germline, CDR1 is SGHTA, CDR2 FQGTGA. This CDR3 spans 15 amino acids. V was clipped by 4 bases and J by 10 bases; unmatched bases: 8. Here the CDR3 reads CASSSGQGRGSPLHF. The DNA for the CDR3 is TGTGCCAGCAGCTCGGGACAGGGAAGAGGATCACCCCTCCACTTT.

This clone was found a few times. The chain couples TRBV20-1 to TRBJ2-3, with D uncertain. Germline CDR1 and CDR2: DFQATT and SNEGSKA (reference sequence). CDR3 length equals 10 residues. Trimming shortened V by 5 bases and J by 5 bases, and 5 bases separated the two germline ends. CDR3 amino acids: CSAAEDTQYF. CDR3 bases: TGCAGTGCTGCAGAAGATACGCAGTATTTT.

The V call is TRBV4-3, the J call TRBJ2-7, with D possibly being TRBD2 (5 bases). This CDR3 has 11 residues. Trimming shortened V by 5 bases and J by 4 bases, and 6 bases separated the two germline ends. CDR1 and CDR2 from the germline V gene are LGHNA and YSLEER. CDR3 DNA: TGCGCCAGCAGCACGGGGTACGAGCAGTACTTC. The encoded protein is CASSTGYEQYF.

The gene calls are TRBV24-1 and TRBJ2-2; 12 bases fit TRBD2. V was pared by 4 bases and J by 0 bases, with 5 bases of the junction left unmatched. Germline-derived CDR1 and CDR2 are KGHDR and SFDVKD. This CDR3 comprises 18 residues. The DNA for the CDR3 is TGTGCCACCAGTGAGCCGACTAGCGGGGGCGCGAACACCGGGGAGCTGTTTTTT. Its translation is CATSEPTSGGANTGELFF.

The chain combines TRBV30 with TRBJ2-6; 7 bases line up with TRBD2. The germline V gene encodes CDR1 GTSNPN and CDR2 SVGIG (reference sequence). The CDR3 consists of 16 residues. V lost 7 bases and J lost 0; bases outside the gene matches: 9. The chain's CDR3 is CAYSKGLSSGANVLTF. The DNA of the CDR3 is TGTGCCTATTCGAAGGGACTAAGCTCTGGGGCCAACGTCCTGACTTTC.

The chain couples TRBV19 to TRBJ2-3, with 7 nucleotides matching TRBD2. The CDR3 contains 14 residues. With 5 bases clipped from V and 4 bases from J, the junction kept 6 bases outside the gene matches. Germline assignment: CDR1 LNHDA and CDR2 SQIVND (reference sequence). The CDR3 sequence is CASSPGRGADTQYF. CDR3 sequence (DNA): TGTGCCAGTAGTCCGGGACGGGGGGCAGATACGCAGTATTTT.

This clone was picked up one time. The CDR3, as DNA: TGTGCCAGCTCACTTAGCCGACAGGGGCATTTTTCGGGGGGAGCTTTCTTT. Protein: CASSLSRQGHFSGGAFF. The chain couples TRBV18 to TRBJ1-1; 8 positions match TRBD1. The trim removed 4 bases at V and 10 bases at J, leaving 20 bases unmatched. The germline gives CDR1 KGHSH, CDR2 LQKENI. The CDR3 runs to 17 residues.